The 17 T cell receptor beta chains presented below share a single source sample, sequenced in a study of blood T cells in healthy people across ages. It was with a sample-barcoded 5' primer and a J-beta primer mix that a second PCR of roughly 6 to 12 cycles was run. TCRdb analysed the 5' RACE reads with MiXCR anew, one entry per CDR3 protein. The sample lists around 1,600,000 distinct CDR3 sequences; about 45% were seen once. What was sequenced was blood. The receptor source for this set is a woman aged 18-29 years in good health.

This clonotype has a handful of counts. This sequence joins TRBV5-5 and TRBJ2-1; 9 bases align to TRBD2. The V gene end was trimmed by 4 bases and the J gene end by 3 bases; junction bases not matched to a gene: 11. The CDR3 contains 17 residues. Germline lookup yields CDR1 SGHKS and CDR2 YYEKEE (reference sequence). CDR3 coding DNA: TGTGCCAGCAGCCCTCCAATTAGCGGGAGTTTCTACAATGAGCAGTTCTTC. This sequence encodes CASSPPISGSFYNEQFF.

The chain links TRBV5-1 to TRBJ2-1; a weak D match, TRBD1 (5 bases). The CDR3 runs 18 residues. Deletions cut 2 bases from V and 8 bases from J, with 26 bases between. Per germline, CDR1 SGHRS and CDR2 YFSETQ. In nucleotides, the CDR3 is TGCGCCAGCAGCTTCCAGGTGTTGACGTGGGCAGGGCCCCATGAGCAGTTCTTC. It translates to CASSFQVLTWAGPHEQFF.

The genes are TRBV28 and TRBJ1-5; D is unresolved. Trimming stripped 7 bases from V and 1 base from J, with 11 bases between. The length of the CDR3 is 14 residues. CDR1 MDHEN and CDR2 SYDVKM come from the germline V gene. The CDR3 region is CASKGGISNQPQHF. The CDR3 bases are TGTGCCAGCAAAGGTGGAATCAGCAATCAGCCCCAGCATTTT. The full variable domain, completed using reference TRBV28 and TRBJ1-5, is DVKVTQSSRYLVKRTGEKVFLECVQDMDHENMFWYRQDPGLGLRLIYFSYDVKMKEKGDIPEGYSVSREKKERFSLILESASTNQTSMYLCASKGGISNQPQHFGDGTRLSIL.

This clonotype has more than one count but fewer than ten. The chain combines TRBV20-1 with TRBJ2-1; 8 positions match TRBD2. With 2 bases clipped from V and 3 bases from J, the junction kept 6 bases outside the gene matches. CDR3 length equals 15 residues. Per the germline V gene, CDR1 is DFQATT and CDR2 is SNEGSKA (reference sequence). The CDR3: CSARTREAVYNEQFF. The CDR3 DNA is TGCAGTGCTAGAACGCGGGAGGCTGTCTACAATGAGCAGTTCTTC.

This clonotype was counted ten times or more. The CDR3, as DNA: TGTGCCAGCAGTTACCCCGGGGGCGGGGAGACCCAGTACTTC. Translation: CASSYPGGGETQYF. The V gene is TRBV6-5, the J gene TRBJ2-5; possibly TRBD1 or TRBD2 for D (6 bases each). The germline V and J ends were trimmed by 2 bases and 5 bases, with 12 bases remaining between them. The CDR3 has 14 residues. Germline V lookup: CDR1 MNHEY, CDR2 SVGAGI.

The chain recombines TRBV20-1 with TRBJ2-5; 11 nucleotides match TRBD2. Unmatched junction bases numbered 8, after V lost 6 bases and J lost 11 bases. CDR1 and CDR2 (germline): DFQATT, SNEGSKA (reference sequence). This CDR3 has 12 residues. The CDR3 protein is CSAALAGAEQYF. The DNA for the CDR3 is TGCAGTGCAGCACTAGCGGGAGCTGAGCAGTACTTC.

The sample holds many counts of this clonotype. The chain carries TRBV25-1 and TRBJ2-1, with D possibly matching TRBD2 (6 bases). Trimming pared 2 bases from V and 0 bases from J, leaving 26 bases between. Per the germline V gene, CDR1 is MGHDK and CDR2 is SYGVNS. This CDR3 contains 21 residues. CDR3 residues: CASSEKLARATPLSSYNEQFF. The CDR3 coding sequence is TGTGCCAGCAGTGAAAAGCTAGCGCGGGCGACCCCTTTAAGCTCCTACAATGAGCAGTTCTTC.

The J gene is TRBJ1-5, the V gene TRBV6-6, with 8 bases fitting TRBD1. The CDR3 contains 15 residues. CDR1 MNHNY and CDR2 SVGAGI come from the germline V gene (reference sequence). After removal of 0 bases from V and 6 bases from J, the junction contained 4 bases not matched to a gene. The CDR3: CASSYSGQGGQPQHF. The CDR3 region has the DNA TGTGCCAGCAGTTACTCCGGACAGGGAGGTCAGCCCCAGCATTTT.

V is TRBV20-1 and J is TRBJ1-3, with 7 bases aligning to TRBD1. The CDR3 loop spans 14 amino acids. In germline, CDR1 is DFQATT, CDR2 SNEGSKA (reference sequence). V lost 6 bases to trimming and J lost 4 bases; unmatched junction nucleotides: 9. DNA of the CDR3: TGCAGTGCCTTCGAGGGGGCGCAAGGAAACACCATATATTTT. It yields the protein CSAFEGAQGNTIYF.

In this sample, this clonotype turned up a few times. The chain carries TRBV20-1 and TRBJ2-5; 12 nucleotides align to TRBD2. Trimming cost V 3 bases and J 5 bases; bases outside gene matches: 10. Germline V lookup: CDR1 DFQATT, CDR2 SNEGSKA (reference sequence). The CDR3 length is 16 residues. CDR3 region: CSARVPSGRAWETQYF. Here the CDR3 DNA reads TGCAGTGCTAGGGTCCCTAGCGGGAGGGCCTGGGAGACCCAGTACTTC.

This chain's CDR3 is CASSLWPNAPNEKLFF. The DNA of the CDR3 is TGTGCCAGCAGCTTATGGCCTAACGCGCCGAATGAAAAACTGTTTTTT. V usage is TRBV7-2 and J usage is TRBJ1-4; no reliable D call. Per germline, CDR1 SGHTA and CDR2 FQGNSA. V was trimmed by 2 bases and J by 5 bases, leaving 15 bases between them. The CDR3 loop spans 16 amino acids.

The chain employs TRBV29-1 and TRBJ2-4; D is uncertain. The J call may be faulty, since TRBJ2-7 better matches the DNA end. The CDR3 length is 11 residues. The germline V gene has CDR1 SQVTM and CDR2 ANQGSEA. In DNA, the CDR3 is TGCAGCGTTTATTGGGGCTACGAGCAGTACTTC. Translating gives CSVYWGYEQYF.

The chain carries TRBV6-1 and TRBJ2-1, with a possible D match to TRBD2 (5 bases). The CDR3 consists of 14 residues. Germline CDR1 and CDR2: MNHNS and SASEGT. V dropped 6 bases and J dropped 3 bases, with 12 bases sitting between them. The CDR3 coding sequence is TGTGCCAGCAGATCACCCGGACTCTACAATGAGCAGTTCTTC. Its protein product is CASRSPGLYNEQFF.

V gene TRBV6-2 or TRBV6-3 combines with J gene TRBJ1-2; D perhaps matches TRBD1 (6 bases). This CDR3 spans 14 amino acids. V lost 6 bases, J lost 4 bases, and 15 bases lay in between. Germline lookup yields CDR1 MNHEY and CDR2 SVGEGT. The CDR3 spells CASSSDRIRYGYTF. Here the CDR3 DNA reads TGTGCCAGCAGCTCGGACAGAATCCGCTATGGCTACACCTTC.

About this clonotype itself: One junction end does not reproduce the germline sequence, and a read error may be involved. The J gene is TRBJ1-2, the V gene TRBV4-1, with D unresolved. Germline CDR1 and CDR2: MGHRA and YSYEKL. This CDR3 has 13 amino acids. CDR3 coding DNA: TGCGCCAACAGCCCGCTCGTAAGGTATGGCTACACCTTC. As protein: CANSPLVRYGYTF.

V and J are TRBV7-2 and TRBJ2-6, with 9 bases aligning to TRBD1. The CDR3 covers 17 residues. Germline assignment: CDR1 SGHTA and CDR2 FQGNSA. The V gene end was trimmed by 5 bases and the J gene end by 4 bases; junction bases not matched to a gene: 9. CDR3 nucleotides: TGTGCCAGCAGCGAACTACAGGGGGCGTTCGGGGCCAACGTCCTGACTTTC. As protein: CASSELQGAFGANVLTF.

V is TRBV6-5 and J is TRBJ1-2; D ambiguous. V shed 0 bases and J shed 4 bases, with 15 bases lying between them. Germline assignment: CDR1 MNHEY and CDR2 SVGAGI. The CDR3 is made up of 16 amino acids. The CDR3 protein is CASSYSIRGYSYGYTF. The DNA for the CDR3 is TGTGCCAGCAGTTACTCGATTCGAGGGTACAGCTATGGCTACACCTTC.